This TCR beta chain was observed in a study of shared clonotypes between healthy human individuals. Study-level findings and limits: It was the non-shared clonotypes that had lower generation probabilities than clonotypes shared by all four donors.

Measured with immunoSEQ multiplex PCR; TCRdb has only the in-frame clones, and not every one. In the table there are under 600,000 clones, more than 95% of which are singletons. With 8 bases clipped from V and 4 bases from J, the junction kept 3 bases outside the gene matches. This CDR3 is 12 amino acids long. Germline CDR1 KGHSH, CDR2 LQKENI. Positive CCR7 selection of CD45RO-negative cells yielded the naive CD8 cells, and terminally differentiated effector memory CD45RA+ cells were excluded. As for this clone: The antigen remains undetermined.

The V call is TRBV18, the J call TRBJ1-2; 8 nucleotides agree with TRBD1. This clonotype was sampled from a man aged 25 to 40 in good health. What was sequenced was naive CD8+ T cells sorted from blood. CDR3 sequence (DNA): TGTGCCAGCATGGACAGGGCCTATGGCTACACCTTC. This codes for CASMDRAYGYTF.